The 32 T cell receptor beta chains below come from one sample, sequenced in a study of T cell repertoires in cytomegalovirus infection. These receptors' antigens are unknown. From the reads, TCRdb called clonotypes with MiXCR, one entry per CDR3 protein. Among roughly 180,000 distinct CDR3 sequences listed, roughly a fifth were seen once. Sequencing was performed on CD8+ T cells from cultured PBMCs, taken from culture after CMV antigen stimulation. These receptors were collected from a human donor in good health (CMV status not recorded). Some clones in this sample may be carry-over from other donors' samples.

This sequence joins TRBV6-2 or TRBV6-3 and TRBJ2-2, with TRBD1 as a possible D gene (5 bases). CDR1 is MNHEY, CDR2 SVGEGT, per germline. The CDR3 spans 15 residues. Trimming stripped 1 base from V and 6 bases from J, with 12 bases between. CDR3 loop: CASSYFDRSSGELFF. For the CDR3, the DNA is TGTGCCAGCAGTTACTTTGACAGATCGTCCGGGGAGCTGTTTTTT.

The chain has TRBV7-2 and TRBJ1-1; D ambiguous. Trimming stripped 3 bases from V and 3 bases from J, with 23 bases between. CDR1 is SGHTA and CDR2 is FQGNSA in the germline V gene. The CDR3 contains 18 residues. The CDR3 DNA follows: TGTGCCAGCAGCTTTAGTATCCCTCAGACTTTGAAGGACACTGAAGCTTTCTTT. The encoded protein is CASSFSIPQTLKDTEAFF.

This chain connects TRBV6-5 to TRBJ2-2, with D unclear. Germline V gene lookup returns CDR1 MNHEY and CDR2 SVGAGI. CDR3 length: 19 residues. The germline V and J ends were trimmed by 7 bases and 0 bases, with 24 bases remaining between them. The CDR3 is CASIKNRLGPPSNTGELFF. The CDR3 DNA reads as TGTGCCAGCATTAAAAATCGTCTCGGTCCCCCCTCGAACACCGGGGAGCTGTTTTTT.

The table lists this clonotype with a count of one. The chain links TRBV7-6 to TRBJ2-3; tentatively, D is TRBD1 (5 bases). This CDR3 is 15 amino acids long. Germline V lookup: CDR1 SGHVS, CDR2 FNYEAQ. Trimming removed 0 bases at V and 2 bases at J, with 9 bases between. The CDR3 is CASSLADGHTDTQYF. CDR3 in DNA: TGTGCCAGCAGCTTAGCGGACGGACACACAGATACGCAGTATTTT.

This clonotype was seen more than once but under ten times. The chain is built from TRBV7-6 and TRBJ2-7, with TRBD1 matching over 11 bases. Unmatched junction bases numbered 7, after V lost 5 bases and J lost 4 bases. This CDR3 contains 15 residues. CDR1 SGHVS and CDR2 FNYEAQ come from the germline V gene. CDR3 loop: CASSPGQGASYEQYF. As DNA, the CDR3 is TGTGCCAGCAGCCCCGGACAGGGGGCTTCGTACGAGCAGTACTTC.

The chain carries TRBV7-8 and TRBJ2-1, with TRBD1 matching over 9 bases. Per germline, CDR1 SGHVS and CDR2 FQNEAQ. The V and J ends lost 5 bases and 5 bases, in that order; junction bases with no gene match: 7. The CDR3 contains 15 residues. The CDR3 DNA is TGTGCCAGCAGCCTGAGACAGGGGGGGGACAATGAGCAGTTCTTC. Protein: CASSLRQGGDNEQFF.

V gene TRBV6-1 combines with J gene TRBJ1-5; 8 bases are shared with TRBD1. The trim removed 3 bases at V and 2 bases at J, leaving 6 bases unmatched. Per the germline V gene, CDR1 is MNHNS and CDR2 is SASEGT. This CDR3 comprises 16 residues. CDR3 amino acids: CASSDRQGLGNQPQHF. In DNA form, the CDR3 reads TGTGCCAGCAGTGACCGACAGGGGCTGGGCAATCAGCCCCAGCATTTT.

This clonotype was seen a handful of times. The V call is TRBV11-1, the J call TRBJ2-6; TRBD1 might be the D (5 bases). The CDR3 consists of 18 residues. Germline V gene lookup returns CDR1 SGHAT and CDR2 FQDESV (reference sequence). V lost 1 base and J lost 2, with 15 bases in between. The CDR3 DNA reads TGTGCCAGCAGCTTAGGATGGGGCGCGTTTACTGGGGCCAACGTCCTGACTTTC. Its translation is CASSLGWGAFTGANVLTF.

The chain has TRBV12-3 or TRBV12-4 and TRBJ1-1; D is undetermined. V gave up 3 bases and J gave up 7 bases, with 12 bases separating them. The CDR3 is 13 amino acids. CDR3 in DNA: TGTGCCAGCAGTTTCGGCAGAGTGAGTGAAGCTTTCTTT. It is translated as CASSFGRVSEAFF.

This clonotype was found many times. The V and J genes are TRBV7-2 and TRBJ2-6, with D possibly being TRBD2 (5 bases). The CDR3 length is 16 residues. Trimming removed 3 bases from V and 4 bases from J, with 13 bases in between. Germline V lookup: CDR1 SGHTA, CDR2 FQGNSA. In DNA form, the CDR3 reads TGTGCCAGCAGCTTGGCGGGCAGATCAGGGGCCAACGTCCTGACTTTC. It codes for CASSLAGRSGANVLTF.

The rearrangement uses TRBV9 and TRBJ1-4; D is unresolved. CDR1 and CDR2 (germline): SGDLS, YYNGEE. Trimming removed 0 bases at V and 8 bases at J, with 11 bases between. CDR3 length equals 14 residues. The DNA for the CDR3 is TGTGCCAGCAGCGTAGGCGGATTGCCAGAAAAACTGTTTTTT. Protein product: CASSVGGLPEKLFF.

CDR3 sequence reads: CASSIRQKPYEQYF. The CDR3 nucleotides read TGTGCCAGCAGCATCAGACAGAAACCCTACGAGCAGTACTTC. This chain uses TRBV7-8 with TRBJ2-7; a weak D match, TRBD1 (5 bases). Per germline, CDR1 SGHVS and CDR2 FQNEAQ. V gave up 5 bases and J gave up 2 bases, with 13 bases separating them. The CDR3 is made up of 14 amino acids.

This clonotype was detected ten times or more. The chain employs TRBV14 and TRBJ2-7; D gene ambiguous. CDR3 size: 13 residues. Trimming removed 4 bases from V and 1 base from J, with 8 bases in between. Germline V gives CDR1 SGHDN, CDR2 FVKESK. The CDR3 region has the DNA TGTGCCAGCAGCCTTACACGGTCCTACGAGCAGTACTTC. It is translated as CASSLTRSYEQYF. Full variable domain (missing parts from reference TRBV14 and TRBJ2-7): EAGVTQFPSHSVIEKGQTVTLRCDPISGHDNLYWYRRVMGKEIKFLLHFVKESKQDESGMPNNRFLAERTGGTYSTLKVQPAELEDSGVYFCASSLTRSYEQYFGPGTRLTVT.

In its sample, this clonotype was seen once. This sequence joins TRBV30 and TRBJ2-1; TRBD2 aligns across 8 bases. The CDR3 is made up of 14 amino acids. Germline V gene sequence: CDR1 GTSNPN, CDR2 SVGIG (reference sequence). J gave up 4 bases and V 1 base, and 3 bases lay outside the gene matches. DNA for the CDR3: TGTGCCTGGAGTGGTAGCGGGATTTACAATGAGCAGTTCTTC. Amino acid sequence: CAWSGSGIYNEQFF.

This clonotype has just a few counts. CDR3 sequence (DNA): TGTGCCAGCAGTTGGGGACAGGGAGGCTACGAGCAGTACTTC. As protein: CASSWGQGGYEQYF. The rearrangement links TRBV6-5 to TRBJ2-7; 9 nucleotides align to TRBD1. J was trimmed by 3 bases and V by 4 bases; bases with no gene match: 4. CDR1 is MNHEY and CDR2 is SVGAGI in the germline V gene. The CDR3 runs to 14 residues.

The chain couples TRBV6-2 or TRBV6-3 to TRBJ1-6; TRBD1 aligns across 9 bases. This CDR3 has 14 residues. Germline-derived CDR1 and CDR2 are MNHEY and SVGEGT. V gave up 8 bases and J gave up 7 bases; unmatched junction bases: 6. In DNA, the CDR3 is TGTGCCAGCTGGGACAGGGTGCGGAATTCACCCCTCCACTTT. Amino acids: CASWDRVRNSPLHF.

The rearrangement uses TRBV6-1 and TRBJ1-2, with D possibly being TRBD1 (5 bases). Germline CDR1 is MNHNS and CDR2 is SASEGT. The length of the CDR3 is 15 residues. V shed 2 bases and J shed 5 bases, with 15 bases lying between them. The DNA of the CDR3 is TGTGCCAGCAGTGAATGGGGACCCGGACGATATGGCTACACCTTC. This sequence encodes CASSEWGPGRYGYTF.

This sequence joins TRBV3-1 and TRBJ2-7; TRBD2 aligns across 12 bases. Germline V CDR1 and CDR2: LGHDT, YNNKEL (reference sequence). V lost 3 bases to trimming and J lost 7 bases; unmatched junction nucleotides: 4. The CDR3 totals 14 residues. The CDR3 nucleotides read TGTGCCAGCAGCCATGGACTAGCGGGACAAGAGCAGTACTTC. Protein: CASSHGLAGQEQYF.

This clonotype turned up a few times. The V and J genes are TRBV19 and TRBJ1-1; the D gene is possibly TRBD1 (5 bases). CDR3 length equals 15 residues. Trimming shortened V by 7 bases and J by 0 bases, and 15 bases separated the two germline ends. Germline values: CDR1 LNHDA, CDR2 SQIVND (reference sequence). CDR3 DNA: TGTGCCAGTAAGGTGAACGGACACATGAACACTGAAGCTTTCTTT. Protein sequence: CASKVNGHMNTEAFF.

The chain has TRBV25-1 and TRBJ1-2, with a weak D call TRBD1 (5 bases). The CDR3 has 13 residues. The germline V gene encodes CDR1 MGHDK and CDR2 SYGVNS. Trimming pared 4 bases from V and 4 bases from J, leaving 10 bases between. The CDR3 here is CASSALGGYGYTF. The CDR3 nucleotides are TGTGCCAGCAGTGCTCTCGGGGGCTATGGCTACACCTTC.

This clonotype occurred a few times. V and J are TRBV12-3 or TRBV12-4 and TRBJ1-2; tentatively, D is TRBD1 (6 bases). Deletions cut 3 bases from V and 5 bases from J, with 16 bases between. The CDR3 consists of 15 residues. CDR3 region: CASSFMGVGGYGYTF. For the CDR3, the DNA is TGTGCCAGCAGTTTCATGGGGGTAGGGGGGTATGGCTACACCTTC.

The CDR3: CASSGPGGVGTYEQYF. The CDR3 DNA follows: TGTGCCAGCAGTGGTCCAGGGGGCGTTGGAACATACGAGCAGTACTTC. The V and J genes are TRBV2 and TRBJ2-7; 8 bases fit TRBD1. The CDR3 has 16 amino acids. With V trimmed by 4 bases and J by 4 bases, 12 bases remained unmatched. Germline V gene sequence: CDR1 SNHLY, CDR2 FYNNEI.

This clonotype was observed a handful of times. V usage is TRBV7-3 and J usage is TRBJ2-1; 7 bases agree with TRBD2. The V and J ends lost 2 bases and 5 bases, in that order; junction bases with no gene match: 9. This CDR3 spans 16 amino acids. CDR1 SGHTA and CDR2 FQGTGA come from the germline V gene. CDR3 sequence: CASSLLGGSFDNEQFF. Written as DNA, the CDR3 is TGTGCCAGCAGCTTATTGGGCGGGAGTTTCGACAATGAGCAGTTCTTC. The full variable domain, completed using reference TRBV7-3 and TRBJ2-1, is GAGVSQTPSNKVTEKGKYVELRCDPISGHTALYWYRQSLGQGPEFLIYFQGTGAADDSGLPNDRFFAVRPEGSVSTLKIQRTERGDSAVYLCASSLLGGSFDNEQFFGPGTRLTVL.

This clonotype was seen a few times. A read error may explain this, as a much larger clone is one base away. The CDR3 region is CASSLQGRWGTDTQYF. CDR3 DNA sequence: TGTGCCAGCAGCTTACAGGGTAGATGGGGCACAGATACGCAGTATTTT. The chain recombines TRBV11-2 with TRBJ2-3; maybe TRBD1 (5 bases). The CDR3 sequence is 16 residues long. Germline lookup yields CDR1 SGHAT and CDR2 FQNNGV. V lost 2 bases and J 1 base, leaving 13 bases between the germline ends.

This chain joins TRBV12-5 and TRBJ1-5, with D hard to call. This CDR3 has 13 residues. V was trimmed by 2 bases and J by 4 bases, leaving 6 bases between them. CDR1 is LGHNT and CDR2 is FRNRAP in the germline V gene. The CDR3 region is CASGLYGNQPQHF. CDR3 bases: TGTGCTAGTGGTTTGTATGGGAATCAGCCCCAGCATTTT.

The gene calls are TRBV27 and TRBJ2-7; D could derive from TRBD1 or TRBD2 (5 bases each). Trimming shortened V by 2 bases and J by 0 bases, and 11 bases separated the two germline ends. Germline V lookup: CDR1 MNHEY, CDR2 SMNVEV (reference sequence). The CDR3 spans 15 residues. The CDR3 region has the DNA TGTGCCAGCAGTTTAACGGCAGGGAGCTCCTACGAGCAGTACTTC. It is translated as CASSLTAGSSYEQYF.

The sample holds many counts of this clonotype. The chain is built from TRBV6-1 and TRBJ1-2, with 10 bases fitting TRBD1. CDR3 length equals 16 residues. Per germline, CDR1 MNHNS and CDR2 SASEGT. The junction had 10 bases not matched to a gene; V was cut back by 7 bases and J by 2 bases. The DNA for the CDR3 is TGTGCCAGCAACCCGGACAGGGGGATCTTAAACTATGGCTACACCTTC. It specifies CASNPDRGILNYGYTF.

The sample holds a few counts of this clonotype. V gene TRBV6-5 combines with J gene TRBJ2-1; TRBD1 aligns across 8 bases. The J segment lost 5 bases and the V segment lost 4 bases, leaving 7 bases of the junction unmatched. The CDR3 covers 15 residues. Germline values: CDR1 MNHEY, CDR2 SVGAGI. The CDR3, as DNA: TGTGCCAGCAGTTTGATCGGGACAGGCGACAATGAGCAGTTCTTC. Protein sequence: CASSLIGTGDNEQFF.

The chain has TRBV7-6 and TRBJ2-1; 8 bases match TRBD2. This CDR3 spans 15 amino acids. The V gene's germline CDR1 is SGHVS and CDR2 FNYEAQ. V was pared by 5 bases and J by 6 bases, with 9 bases of the junction left unmatched. This CDR3 is CASSHGRDPGNEQFF. CDR3 nucleotides: TGTGCCAGCAGCCACGGGAGGGACCCGGGCAATGAGCAGTTCTTC.

The sample holds a few counts of this clonotype. J is TRBJ1-2 and V is TRBV7-8; D remains ambiguous. CDR1 SGHVS and CDR2 FQNEAQ come from the germline V gene. The CDR3 has 11 amino acids. Trimming cost V 5 bases and J 8 bases, with 9 bases left between them. Here the CDR3 reads CASSQMGGYTF. The CDR3 nucleotides are TGTGCCAGCAGCCAAATGGGGGGCTACACCTTC.

This chain connects TRBV7-3 to TRBJ2-3, with D possibly being TRBD2 (6 bases). From germline, CDR1 is SGHTA and CDR2 FQGTGA. The CDR3 consists of 16 residues. The V and J ends lost 1 base and 0 bases respectively, with 11 bases between them. CDR3 residues: CASSLRGGASTDTQYF. Here the CDR3 DNA reads TGTGCCAGCAGCTTAAGGGGCGGGGCGAGCACAGATACGCAGTATTTT.

CDR3 residues: CASSQLQEVSTEAFF. DNA of the CDR3: TGTGCCAGCAGTCAACTACAGGAGGTTAGCACTGAAGCTTTCTTT. The J gene is TRBJ1-1, the V gene TRBV6-1, with D tentatively TRBD1 (5 bases). V lost 5 bases to trimming and J lost 4 bases, with 17 bases between them. The CDR3 spans 15 residues. Germline assignment: CDR1 MNHNS and CDR2 SASEGT.